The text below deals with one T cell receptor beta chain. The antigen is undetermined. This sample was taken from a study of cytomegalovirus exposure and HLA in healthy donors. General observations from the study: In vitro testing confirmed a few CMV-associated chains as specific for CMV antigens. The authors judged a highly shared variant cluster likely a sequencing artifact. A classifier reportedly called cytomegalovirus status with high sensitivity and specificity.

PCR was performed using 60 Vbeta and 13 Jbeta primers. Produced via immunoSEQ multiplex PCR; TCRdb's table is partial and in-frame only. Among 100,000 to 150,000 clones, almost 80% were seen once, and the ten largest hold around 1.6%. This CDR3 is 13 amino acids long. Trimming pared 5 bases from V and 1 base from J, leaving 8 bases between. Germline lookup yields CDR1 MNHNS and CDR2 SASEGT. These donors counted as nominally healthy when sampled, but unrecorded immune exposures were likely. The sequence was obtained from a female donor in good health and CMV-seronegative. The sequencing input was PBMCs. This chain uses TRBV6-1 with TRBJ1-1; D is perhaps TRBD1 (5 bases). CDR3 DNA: TGTGCCAGCAGTACCCAGGGGAACACTGAAGCTTTCTTT. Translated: CASSTQGNTEAFF.